This entry lists 32 T cell receptor beta chains sequenced from one sample in a study of tumor and adjacent non-tumor tissue in lung cancer. The library came from three nested PCR rounds adapted from ARM-PCR protocols. Each CDR3 protein gets one entry after TCRdb re-called the multiplex PCR reads with MiXCR. Of 81,000 or so distinct CDR3 sequences in the sample, 75% to 90% were seen once. The template was RNA from unsorted bulk tissue. Sequenced: lung tumor tissue. These TCRs come from a woman between 45 and 65 years old with non-small cell lung cancer.

Of note for this clonotype: This is likely a read error, given that the CDR3 carries no conserved phenylalanine or tryptophan at its end. The rearrangement uses TRBV4-1 and TRBJ1-3; no clear D. Germline CDR1 MGHRA, CDR2 YSYEKL. The length of the CDR3 is 13 residues. Trimming pared 4 bases from V and 4 bases from J, leaving 8 bases between. In DNA form, the CDR3 reads TGCGCCAGCAGCCCAGGAGTCGGAAACACCATATATCTT. It is translated as CASSPGVGNTIYL.

With regard to this clonotype: The junction departs from the called germline gene at one end, perhaps through a read error. The chain is built from TRBV24-1 and TRBJ2-6, with a possible D match to TRBD1 (5 bases). CDR1 and CDR2 from the germline V gene are KGHDR and SFDVKD. The CDR3 is 16 amino acids. CDR3 in amino acids: CATSDGSVSGANVPTF. For the CDR3, the DNA is TGTGCCACCAGTGATGGCTCAGTCTCTGGGGCCAACGTCCCGACTTTC.

With regard to this clonotype: Since no conserved phenylalanine or tryptophan closes the CDR3, a read error is the likely cause. The chain uses TRBV29-1 and TRBJ2-5, with a tentative D call TRBD1 (5 bases). This CDR3 comprises 14 residues. Deletions cut 4 bases from V and 5 bases from J, with 17 bases between. Germline loops: CDR1 SQVTM, CDR2 ANQGSEA. DNA of the CDR3: TGCAGCGTTGTTGGGGCCTCTTTAAGTGAGACCCAGTACTTG. As protein: CSVVGASLSETQYL.

This clonotype appeared once. One end of the junction fails to match germline, which may point to a read error. The chain joins TRBV6-5 to TRBJ1-6, with D possibly being TRBD1 (6 bases). CDR1 MNHEY and CDR2 SVGAGI come from the germline V gene. This CDR3 contains 15 residues. CDR3 sequence: CVSSYTTGEDSPLQF. The DNA of the CDR3 is TGTGTCAGCAGTTACACGACAGGAGAGGACTCACCCCTCCAATTT.

The rearrangement joins TRBV29-1 to TRBJ2-1, with 7 bases identical to TRBD2. The CDR3 totals 10 residues. Germline V lookup: CDR1 SQVTM, CDR2 ANQGSEA. CDR3 DNA sequence: TGCAGTGTCGGCGGGACTAAGCAGTTCTTC. Protein: CSVGGTKQFF.

This clonotype was seen a single time. The CDR3 carries no conserved terminal phenylalanine or tryptophan, so it likely arises from a read error. It is unclear where the CDR3 begins or ends on the DNA, so no DNA is shown, and the CDR3 is as TCRdb lists it. The chain joins TRBV20-1 to TRBJ2-7. Germline-derived CDR1 and CDR2 are DFQATT and SNEGSKA (reference sequence). Both ends counted, the CDR3 spans 15 residues. The CDR3 loop reads CSARSIERRPNEQYS.

This clonotype turned up a few times. This may come from a read error, since a much larger clone is one base off. The chain employs TRBV14 and TRBJ1-6; maybe TRBD1 (6 bases). Looked up from germline, CDR1 is SGHDN and CDR2 is FVKESK. This CDR3 is built from 13 residues. The V and J ends lost 7 bases and 10 bases respectively, with 14 bases between them. The CDR3 region is CASIQTGGSPLHF. As DNA, the CDR3 is TGTGCCAGCATCCAGACAGGAGGATCACCCCTCCACTTT.

Of note for this clonotype: The CDR3 carries no conserved terminal phenylalanine or tryptophan, so it likely arises from a read error. This rearrangement joins TRBV20-1 to TRBJ1-1; D is undetermined. Deletions cut 4 bases from V and 1 base from J, with 10 bases between. Germline CDR1 reads DFQATT; CDR2 reads SNEGSKA (reference sequence). The CDR3 is made up of 13 amino acids. The CDR3 loop reads CSATRTANTEAFL. The CDR3 nucleotides are TGCAGTGCTACCCGGACGGCGAACACTGAAGCTTTCCTT.

In regard to this clonotype: Compared with germline, one end of the junction differs, possibly owing to a read error. This chain connects TRBV20-1 to TRBJ2-1; D is possibly TRBD2 (6 bases). This CDR3 spans 14 amino acids. Germline loops: CDR1 DFQATT, CDR2 SNEGSKA (reference sequence). The CDR3 here is CSVSFGGGYNEQLF. The CDR3 DNA reads as TGCAGTGTTAGCTTCGGGGGAGGCTACAACGAGCAGTTGTTC.

Comment on this clonotype: As the CDR3 is not closed by the conserved phenylalanine or tryptophan, this likely results from a read error. This chain joins TRBV29-1 and TRBJ2-2; D is perhaps TRBD2 (6 bases). Trimming shortened V by 7 bases and J by 5 bases, and 11 bases separated the two germline ends. The CDR3 is made up of 12 amino acids. CDR1 SQVTM and CDR2 ANQGSEA come from the germline V gene. CDR3 amino acids: CSAGRSTGELFL. The CDR3 DNA sequence: TGCAGCGCTGGGAGGAGTACCGGGGAGCTGTTTCTT.

In its sample, this clonotype was seen once. The CDR3 does not close with the conserved phenylalanine or tryptophan, likely indicating a read error. The V call is TRBV4-3, the J call TRBJ1-1, with D maybe TRBD1 (6 bases). This CDR3 comprises 14 residues. CDR1 and CDR2 from the germline V gene are LGHNA and YSLEER. The CDR3 nucleotides are TGCGCCAGCACCCAACAACAGGGTTGGACTGAAGCTTTCTTA. This codes for CASTQQQGWTEAFL.

With respect to this clonotype: A much bigger clone sits one base away, suggesting this may be a read error. Here the CDR3 omits its conserved ending phenylalanine or tryptophan, so a read error is the likely source. In nucleotides, the CDR3 is TGCAGTGCTAAGGTTTACGACAGGGGCTCTTGGTTCACTGAAGCTTTCTCT. Translation: CSAKVYDRGSWFTEAFS. The V gene is TRBV20-1, the J gene TRBJ1-1; 8 bases align to TRBD1. Germline V lookup: CDR1 DFQATT, CDR2 SNEGSKA (reference sequence). This CDR3 region has 17 residues. The ends lost 4 bases at V and 4 bases at J; junction bases unmatched: 17.

This clonotype was seen ten or more times. The chain carries TRBV28 and TRBJ2-1; the match to TRBD2 covers 7 bases. The V gene end was trimmed by 3 bases and the J gene end by 7 bases; junction bases not matched to a gene: 9. This CDR3 region has 15 residues. Germline-derived CDR1 and CDR2 are MDHEN and SYDVKM. CDR3 nucleotide sequence: TGTGCCAGCAGTTTGGCAGAGCGGGAAATAAATGAGCAGTTCTTC. It encodes CASSLAEREINEQFF.

Comment on this clonotype: One end of the junction is discordant with germline, which a read error may explain. The chain uses TRBV4-2 and TRBJ2-5, with D perhaps TRBD2 (6 bases). CDR1 and CDR2 from the germline V gene are LGHNA and YNFKEQ. There are 15 residues in the CDR3. The chain's CDR3 is CASIQVYGSGETQCF. The DNA of the CDR3 is TGTGCCAGCATCCAAGTTTACGGGAGTGGAGAGACCCAGTGCTTC.

On this clonotype: One junction end disagrees with the germline gene, perhaps due to a read error. This chain joins TRBV6-2 or TRBV6-3 and TRBJ2-7; D ambiguous. This CDR3 is 13 amino acids long. Looked up from germline, CDR1 is MNHEY and CDR2 is SVGEGT. The CDR3 sequence: CGSMDGVSYEQYF. The CDR3 DNA is TGTGGCAGCATGGACGGTGTCTCCTACGAGCAGTACTTC.

Concerning this clonotype itself: One end of the junction does not line up with germline, which may come from a read error. The chain uses TRBV20-1 and TRBJ2-1; a possible D gene is TRBD2 (5 bases). CDR1 and CDR2 (germline): DFQATT, SNEGSKA (reference sequence). There are 17 residues in the CDR3. In nucleotides, the CDR3 is TGCAGTGCTAGAGATCCAGATGCTAGCTTCTCGGGGAGTGAACGACGCTTC. Its translation: CSARDPDASFSGSERRF.

Concerning this clonotype: Compared with germline, one end of the junction differs, possibly owing to a read error. V gene TRBV11-2 combines with J gene TRBJ2-7; D may be TRBD2 (6 bases). The CDR3 has 17 residues. CDR1 and CDR2 (germline): SGHAT, FQNNGV. CDR3 in DNA: TGTGTCAGCAGCTTAGCCGTGGGACTCACGGGGCCCTACGAGCAGTACTTT. It encodes CVSSLAVGLTGPYEQYF.

A few counts support this clonotype. The CDR3 carries no conserved terminal phenylalanine or tryptophan, so it likely arises from a read error. The chain joins TRBV12-3 or TRBV12-4 to TRBJ1-2; D is possibly TRBD1 (5 bases). The CDR3 runs 14 residues. Trimming stripped 2 bases from V and 7 bases from J, with 14 bases between. The CDR3 loop is CASSLRQKNIGYTY. The DNA of the CDR3 is TGTGCCAGCAGTTTACGACAGAAAAATATTGGCTACACCTAC.

To note about this clonotype: Likely a read error: the CDR3 ends without its conserved phenylalanine or tryptophan. The chain recombines TRBV11-1 with TRBJ2-1; D gene uncertain. V was pared by 3 bases and J by 8 bases, with 14 bases between. The length of the CDR3 is 14 residues. Germline CDR1 is SGHAT and CDR2 is FQDESV (reference sequence). The CDR3 DNA reads as TGTGCCAGCAGCTTCCGAGAGGCTCTCGATGAGCAGTTCCTC. It yields the protein CASSFREALDEQFL.

On this clonotype: This clone may be a read error of a much larger clone one base away. J is TRBJ2-3 and V is TRBV5-1; D gene ambiguous. Germline values: CDR1 SGHRS, CDR2 YFSETQ. There are 14 residues in the CDR3. CDR3 nucleotide sequence: TGCGCCAGCAGCTTGCGGCTCGGCACAGATATGCAGTATTTT. This translates into CASSLRLGTDMQYF.

The chain combines TRBV24-1 with TRBJ2-2, with D possibly called TRBD1 or TRBD2 (5 bases each). CDR3 length: 17 amino acids. Trimming pared 4 bases from V and 14 bases from J, leaving 28 bases between. Germline loops: CDR1 KGHDR, CDR2 SFDVKD. The CDR3, as DNA: TGTGCCACCAGTGACAAAACGGGGTTCCGAGGGACCGGGAAACTGTTTTTT. Translated: CATSDKTGFRGTGKLFF.

On this clonotype: As the CDR3 is not closed by the conserved phenylalanine or tryptophan, this likely results from a read error. The chain carries TRBV19 and TRBJ2-1; 7 nucleotides align to TRBD2. Germline-derived CDR1 and CDR2 are LNHDA and SQIVND (reference sequence). The CDR3 totals 12 residues. J was trimmed by 10 bases and V by 3 bases; bases with no gene match: 3. The CDR3 sequence is CASSIWGGEQFL. CDR3 in DNA: TGTGCCAGTAGTATTTGGGGAGGGGAGCAGTTCTTA.

A note on this clonotype: The CDR3 does not end in the conserved phenylalanine or tryptophan, so this is likely a read error. The chain is built from TRBV6-5 and TRBJ2-5, with 8 positions matching TRBD2. V dropped 9 bases and J dropped 10; count of bases not matched to a gene: 19. The CDR3 runs 15 residues. Germline CDR1 and CDR2: MNHEY and SVGAGI. The CDR3: CASRVCAGGSGGQYL. CDR3 DNA sequence: TGTGCCAGTAGAGTATGCGCGGGAGGTTCGGGGGGCCAGTACTTG.

This clonotype came up many times. The V gene is TRBV20-1, the J gene TRBJ2-3; D is ambiguous. With 5 bases removed from V and 0 bases from J, the gap between germline ends came to 6 bases. CDR3 length: 12 amino acids. Germline V gene data show CDR1 as DFQATT and CDR2 as SNEGSKA (reference sequence). The CDR3 DNA is TGCAGTGCTCCCGACAGCACAGATACGCAGTATTTT. Its protein is CSAPDSTDTQYF.

By sample fraction, this clonotype is medium-sized (0.01 to 0.1%). V gene TRBV29-1 combines with J gene TRBJ2-7, with 13 bases fitting TRBD2. Germline CDR1 reads SQVTM; CDR2 reads ANQGSEA. The CDR3 loop spans 14 amino acids. Germline trimming cut 6 bases from V and 6 bases from J; bases unmatched to any gene: 8. The CDR3 region has the DNA TGCAGCGTAGAACTCGGACTAGCGGGAGCCGAGCAGTACTTC. This encodes CSVELGLAGAEQYF.

Worth noting for this clonotype: A read error may produce the germline difference seen at one junction end. This sequence joins TRBV29-1 and TRBJ2-7, with TRBD2 identical over 7 bases. The CDR3 loop spans 11 amino acids. Per germline, CDR1 SQVTM and CDR2 ANQGSEA. CDR3 in DNA: TGCAGTGCCGCGGGGGACTACGAGCAATACTTC. The encoded protein is CSAAGDYEQYF.

In its sample, this clonotype was seen many times. J is TRBJ1-5 and V is TRBV28; TRBD1 might be the D (6 bases). Per the germline V gene, CDR1 is MDHEN and CDR2 is SYDVKM. V lost 2 bases to trimming and J lost 0 bases, with 11 bases between them. CDR3 length: 16 amino acids. The CDR3 here is CASSLGQMYSNQPQHF. DNA of the CDR3: TGTGCCAGCAGTTTAGGACAGATGTATAGCAATCAGCCCCAGCATTTT.

This chain links TRBV6-1 with TRBJ1-5; D is unclear. The germline gives CDR1 MNHNS, CDR2 SASEGT. The germline V and J ends were trimmed by 8 bases and 3 bases, with 20 bases remaining between them. The CDR3 runs 16 residues. The CDR3 loop is CASGAPVVGINQPQHF. The DNA of the CDR3 is TGTGCCAGCGGTGCCCCAGTGGTAGGGATCAATCAGCCCCAGCATTTT.

The chain combines TRBV12-3 or TRBV12-4 with TRBJ1-2; 8 bases line up with TRBD1. Losses at the gene ends were 2 bases for V and 11 bases for J; bases not matched to a gene: 13. CDR3 length equals 15 residues. CDR3 region: CASSLQGAHRCGYTF. CDR3 DNA: TGTGCCAGCAGTTTACAGGGGGCCCACAGATGTGGATACACCTTC.

The sample holds a few counts of this clonotype. One end of the junction does not line up with germline, which may come from a read error. The chain links TRBV11-1 to TRBJ2-1, with D possibly called TRBD1 or TRBD2 (5 bases each). The germline V gene has CDR1 SGHAT and CDR2 FQDESV (reference sequence). This CDR3 contains 13 residues. The CDR3 sequence: CASSLVEGNGQFF. The CDR3 DNA is TGTGCCAGCAGCCTAGTTGAGGGGAATGGGCAGTTCTTC.

As to this clonotype: The CDR3 does not end in the conserved phenylalanine or tryptophan, so this is likely a read error. CDR3 amino acids: CAWSVQGVEQFS. Written as DNA, the CDR3 is TGTGCCTGGAGTGTTCAGGGGGTTGAGCAGTTCTCC. The genes are TRBV30 and TRBJ2-1; 7 bases map to TRBD1. Per the germline V gene, CDR1 is GTSNPN and CDR2 is SVGIG (reference sequence). This CDR3 comprises 12 residues. J gave up 9 bases and V 0 bases, and 2 bases lay outside the gene matches.

This clonotype was recorded many times. This chain joins TRBV20-1 and TRBJ1-4; D gene uncertain. Trimming took 1 base from V and 5 from J, leaving 8 bases between them. The germline V gene has CDR1 DFQATT and CDR2 SNEGSKA (reference sequence). The CDR3 covers 13 residues. CDR3 DNA: TGCAGTGCTAGAGCTGCACCCAATGAAAAACTGTTTTTT. Residues: CSARAAPNEKLFF.